This paragraph covers one T cell receptor (beta chain) sequence. The antigen is unknown. V dropped 5 bases and J dropped 2 bases, with 13 bases sitting between them. Germline V gene lookup returns CDR1 SEHNR and CDR2 FQNEAQ (reference sequence). CDR3 length: 15 amino acids. These data belong to a study of T cells in Graves' hyperthyroidism and ophthalmopathy. Amplified TCR beta CDR3 regions derived from RNA transcripts. The HTBI primer set served for first-round RT-PCR of the TCR CDR3. TCRdb reanalysed the multiplex PCR reads using MiXCR and keeps one entry per CDR3 protein. Of 300,000 to 350,000 distinct CDR3 sequences in the sample, around 23% were seen once. Whole-study findings and limits: The model's output predicted ophthalmopathy at a median of about 5.9 months prior to onset. Expanded thyroid clonotypes (above 0.001) were mostly also found in blood. Through a model of 13 V-J features, ophthalmopathy was separated from stable hyperthyroidism.

The sequence was collected from a woman aged 45-65 years with Graves' hyperthyroidism. V gene TRBV7-9 combines with J gene TRBJ1-5, with D possibly matching TRBD1 (5 bases). Sequencing used blood. DNA for the CDR3: TGTGCCAGCAGCCCCGACAGTCAAGGCAATCAGCCCCAGCATTTT. Amino acid sequence: CASSPDSQGNQPQHF.